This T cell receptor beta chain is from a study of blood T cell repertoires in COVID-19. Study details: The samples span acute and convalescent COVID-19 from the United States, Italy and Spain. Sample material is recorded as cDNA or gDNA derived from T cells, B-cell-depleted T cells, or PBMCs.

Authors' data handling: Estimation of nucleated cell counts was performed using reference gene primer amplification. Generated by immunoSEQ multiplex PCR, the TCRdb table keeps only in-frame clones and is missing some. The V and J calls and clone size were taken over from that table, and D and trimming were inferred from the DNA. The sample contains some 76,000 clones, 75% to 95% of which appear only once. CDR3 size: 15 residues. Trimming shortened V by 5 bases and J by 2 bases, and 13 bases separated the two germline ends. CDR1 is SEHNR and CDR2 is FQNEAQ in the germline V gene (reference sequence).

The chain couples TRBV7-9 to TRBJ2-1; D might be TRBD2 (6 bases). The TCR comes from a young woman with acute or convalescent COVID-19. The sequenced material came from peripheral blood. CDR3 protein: CASSNGGRTYNEQFF. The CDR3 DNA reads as TGTGCCAGCAGCAATGGAGGGCGAACCTACAATGAGCAGTTCTTC.